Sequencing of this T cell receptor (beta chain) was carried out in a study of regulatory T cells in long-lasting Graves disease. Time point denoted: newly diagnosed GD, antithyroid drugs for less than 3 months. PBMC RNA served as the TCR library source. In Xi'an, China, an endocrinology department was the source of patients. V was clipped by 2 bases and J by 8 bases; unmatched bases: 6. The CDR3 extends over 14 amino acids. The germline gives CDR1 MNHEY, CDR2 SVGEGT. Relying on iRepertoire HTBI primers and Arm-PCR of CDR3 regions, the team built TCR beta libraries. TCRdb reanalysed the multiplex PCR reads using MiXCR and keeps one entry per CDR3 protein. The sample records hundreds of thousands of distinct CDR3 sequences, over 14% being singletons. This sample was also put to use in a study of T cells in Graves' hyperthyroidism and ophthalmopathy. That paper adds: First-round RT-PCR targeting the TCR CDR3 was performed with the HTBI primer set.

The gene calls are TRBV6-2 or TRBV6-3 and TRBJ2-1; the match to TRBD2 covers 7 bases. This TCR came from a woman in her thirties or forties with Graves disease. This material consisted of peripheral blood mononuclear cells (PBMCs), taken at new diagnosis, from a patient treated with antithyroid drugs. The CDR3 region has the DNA TGTGCCAGCAGTTACGGCGGGAGCGACTATGAGCAGTTCTTC. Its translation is CASSYGGSDYEQFF.